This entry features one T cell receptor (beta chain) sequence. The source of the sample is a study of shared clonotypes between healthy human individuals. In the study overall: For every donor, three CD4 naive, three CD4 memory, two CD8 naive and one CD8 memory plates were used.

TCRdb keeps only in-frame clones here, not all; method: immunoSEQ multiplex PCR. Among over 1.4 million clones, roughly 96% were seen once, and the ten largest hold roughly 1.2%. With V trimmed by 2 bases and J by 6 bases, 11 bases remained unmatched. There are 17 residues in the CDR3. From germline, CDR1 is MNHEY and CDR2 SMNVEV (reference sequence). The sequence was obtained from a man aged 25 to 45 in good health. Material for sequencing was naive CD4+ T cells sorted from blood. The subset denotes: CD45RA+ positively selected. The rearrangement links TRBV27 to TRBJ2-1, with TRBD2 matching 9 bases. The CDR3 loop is CASSLAGGPKNGNEQFF. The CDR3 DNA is TGTGCCAGCAGTTTAGCGGGAGGGCCTAAGAATGGCAATGAGCAGTTCTTC.